This entry lists 16 T cell receptor beta chains sequenced from one sample in a study of CD8 T cells in ankylosing spondylitis. The antigens these receptors bind are not known. General observations from the study: Ankylosing spondylitis blood seemed to carry a telltale TCR beta motif made of seven or eight highly homologous variants.

TCRdb itself ran the 5' RACE reads through MiXCR, one entry per CDR3 protein. The sample has around 140,000 distinct CDR3 sequences, roughly a sixth seen once. Sequencing used blood, either unsorted or a sorted T cell fraction (not recorded which). Receptors were obtained from a male donor with ankylosing spondylitis.

This clonotype appeared many times. The chain uses TRBV12-3 or TRBV12-4 and TRBJ2-1, with TRBD1 identical over 8 bases. The CDR3 runs to 15 residues. V was clipped by 3 bases and J by 3 bases; unmatched bases: 4. CDR3 bases: TGTGCCAGCAGTTTGACAGGGGCGGACTACAATGAGCAGTTCTTC. As protein: CASSLTGADYNEQFF.

CDR3 nucleotides: TGTGCCAGCAGTTCCTTGGACTTCAGCTCCTACGAGCAGTACTTC. This sequence encodes CASSSLDFSSYEQYF. The chain recombines TRBV6-2 or TRBV6-3 with TRBJ2-7; TRBD2 might be the D (5 bases). The V gene's germline CDR1 is MNHEY and CDR2 SVGEGT. V was cut by 4 bases and J by 0 bases, with 13 bases left in between. The CDR3 runs 15 residues.

The rearrangement uses TRBV27 and TRBJ2-1; 10 bases match TRBD2. From germline, CDR1 is MNHEY and CDR2 SMNVEV (reference sequence). The CDR3 contains 14 residues. The V segment lost 6 bases and the J segment 6 bases; nucleotides outside the gene matches: 5. The CDR3 sequence: CASRSGLAANEQFF. The CDR3 bases are TGTGCCAGCAGATCAGGACTAGCGGCCAATGAGCAGTTCTTC.

The chain employs TRBV9 and TRBJ2-1, with D possibly matching TRBD2 (6 bases). The CDR3 length is 14 residues. Looked up from germline, CDR1 is SGDLS and CDR2 is YYNGEE. Trimming left V 3 bases short and J 3 bases short, with 10 bases between. In DNA form, the CDR3 reads TGTGCCAGCAGCGGACCGACTAGCTACAATGAGCAGTTCTTC. It is translated as CASSGPTSYNEQFF.

There are a few counts of this clonotype. The chain recombines TRBV7-8 with TRBJ2-7, with D hard to call. Germline V gene data show CDR1 as SGHVS and CDR2 as FQNEAQ. The germline V and J ends were trimmed by 3 bases and 3 bases, with 12 bases remaining between them. The CDR3 length is 14 residues. In DNA, the CDR3 is TGTGCCAGCAGCTTGGGGAAGCTCTACTACGAGCAGTACTTC. It encodes CASSLGKLYYEQYF.

In this sample, this clonotype turned up many times. The V and J genes are TRBV12-3 or TRBV12-4 and TRBJ2-3; D is unclear. The CDR3 has 13 amino acids. The V and J ends lost 5 bases and 3 bases respectively, with 9 bases between them. The CDR3 nucleotides read TGTGCCAGCAGTCTCGGATCAACAGATACGCAGTATTTT. Translation gives CASSLGSTDTQYF.

The rearrangement links TRBV2 to TRBJ2-1; D may be TRBD1 or TRBD2 (5 bases each). CDR1 is SNHLY, CDR2 FYNNEI, per germline. With 10 bases removed from V and 7 bases from J, the gap between germline ends came to 14 bases. The CDR3 has 12 residues. The CDR3 sequence: CAIGDRRNEQFF. DNA for the CDR3: TGTGCCATCGGGGACCGTAGAAATGAGCAGTTCTTC.

CDR3 nucleotides: TGCAGTGCTAGTGAGGCGGGCACCGGGGAGCTGTTTTTT. Protein: CSASEAGTGELFF. The chain has TRBV20-1 and TRBJ2-2, with a possible D match to TRBD2 (5 bases). Germline lookup yields CDR1 DFQATT and CDR2 SNEGSKA (reference sequence). Between the trimmed V and J ends, which lost 3 bases and 4 bases, there was a span of 9 bases. CDR3 size: 13 residues.

The V and J genes are TRBV7-9 and TRBJ1-2; 7 nucleotides agree with TRBD1. The germline V gene has CDR1 SEHNR and CDR2 FQNEAQ (reference sequence). The trim removed 1 base at V and 4 bases at J, leaving 6 bases unmatched. This CDR3 is 15 amino acids long. CDR3 nucleotide sequence: TGTGCCAGCAGCTTAGGTGGAGGGGGCGGCTATGGCTACACCTTC. It is translated as CASSLGGGGGYGYTF.

V and J are TRBV4-1 and TRBJ2-5, with 12 bases matching TRBD1. Germline assignment: CDR1 MGHRA and CDR2 YSYEKL. The CDR3 runs to 15 residues. Trimming removed 5 bases from V and 5 bases from J; junction bases left unmatched: 6. The CDR3 here is CASSSGQGAWETQYF. CDR3 nucleotides: TGCGCCAGCAGCTCGGGACAGGGGGCTTGGGAGACCCAGTACTTC.

The J gene is TRBJ2-1, the V gene TRBV12-5; 14 bases match TRBD2. The CDR3 has 15 residues. In germline, CDR1 is LGHNT, CDR2 FRNRAP. Trimming took 6 bases from V and 7 from J; bases not matched to a gene: 5. The CDR3 nucleotides are TGTGCTAGTGGAAACGGACTAGCGGGAGGTAATGAGCAGTTCTTC. This sequence encodes CASGNGLAGGNEQFF. Supplemented by reference TRBV12-5 and TRBJ2-1, the full variable domain reads DARVTQTPRHKVTEMGQEVTMRCQPILGHNTVFWYRQTMMQGLELLAYFRNRAPLDDSGMPKDRFSAEMPDATLATLKIQPSEPRDSAVYFCASGNGLAGGNEQFFGPGTRLTVL.

At least ten counts were recorded for this clonotype. The rearrangement links TRBV9 to TRBJ2-1, with 7 bases aligning to TRBD2. After removal of 0 bases from V and 8 bases from J, the junction contained 11 bases not matched to a gene. This CDR3 is built from 16 residues. Germline values: CDR1 SGDLS, CDR2 YYNGEE. The CDR3 is CASSVASGIKIYEQFF. Written as DNA, the CDR3 is TGTGCCAGCAGCGTAGCCAGCGGGATAAAGATTTATGAGCAGTTCTTC.

This clonotype was recorded a few times. The rearrangement joins TRBV4-1 to TRBJ1-6; D is ambiguous. Trimming cost V 4 bases and J 7 bases, with 11 bases left between them. This CDR3 contains 14 residues. CDR1 is MGHRA and CDR2 is YSYEKL in the germline V gene. DNA for the CDR3: TGCGCCAGCAGCCTATGGACGGAGAATTCACCCCTCCACTTT. This gives the protein CASSLWTENSPLHF.

The rearrangement joins TRBV9 to TRBJ2-3; 7 bases are a match to TRBD2. Looked up from germline, CDR1 is SGDLS and CDR2 is YYNGEE. The CDR3 sequence is 15 residues long. The junction had 17 bases not matched to a gene; V was cut back by 10 bases and J by 6 bases. The CDR3 nucleotides are TGTGCCTCCAGGCCAATAGCGGGCCCTAGGGATACGCAGTATTTT. Translating gives CASRPIAGPRDTQYF.

The chain is built from TRBV10-1 and TRBJ2-7; the D is unclear. This CDR3 spans 12 amino acids. The V end was cut by 8 bases, the J end by 5 bases, with 13 bases between. The germline V gene has CDR1 WNHNN and CDR2 SYGVQD (reference sequence). The CDR3 protein is CASGPGRNEQYF. The DNA for the CDR3 is TGCGCCAGCGGACCAGGACGTAACGAGCAGTACTTC.

The chain is built from TRBV7-2 and TRBJ1-1; a possible D gene is TRBD1 (5 bases). This CDR3 comprises 16 residues. Germline V CDR1 and CDR2: SGHTA, FQGNSA. V lost 4 bases, J lost 0 bases, and 15 bases lay in between. In nucleotides, the CDR3 is TGTGCCAGCAGCTGGCCCAGCGGGACGGTGAACACTGAAGCTTTCTTT. This codes for CASSWPSGTVNTEAFF.